This T cell receptor (beta chain) appears in the sequencing data of a study of regulatory T cells in long-lasting Graves disease listed by TCRdb under 2021. General notes on the study: Newly diagnosed Graves' disease patients had taken antithyroid drugs for less than 3 months. Peripheral blood TCR sequencing and RNA sequencing compared persistent Graves' disease patients with newly diagnosed Graves' disease patients. The study was conducted in China and was registered as a clinical trial. A total of about 33 samples underwent TCR sequencing, from about 13 patients with persistent Graves' disease and approximately 20 patients with newly diagnosed Graves' disease.

Libraries were made using multiplex PCR. Sequencing was performed on an Illumina HiSeq 4000. To build TCR beta libraries, CDR3 regions were amplified by Arm-PCR using iRepertoire HTBI primers. PCR products were gel purified before sequencing. In the original analysis: Gene usage analysis of CDR3 amino acid clonotypes relied on the 60 or so TRBV and about 15 TRBJ segments identified across samples. Filtered high-quality paired reads were merged into contigs using COPE and FqMerger. BLAST was used to align contigs to IMGT TRBV, TRBD and TRBJ reference genes, and CDR3 was defined according to IMGT. Highly expanded clones were defined as clonotypes with a frequency above 0.1%. Shannon entropy served as the measure of repertoire diversity, while the Gini coefficient captured V-J evenness. Public clonotypes were defined as clonotypes shared by more than one individual. Through fastp at Q25 and MiXCR, TCRdb rebuilt clones from the public reads, retaining in-frame beta chains. Rows are unified per CDR3 protein, each entry keeping the most common DNA and genes. The V and J calls and clone size come from TCRdb's table, not from the authors' own analysis. A total of 450,000 to 650,000 distinct CDR3 sequences appear in this sample, 15% to 20% of them only once. Just under 25% of the sample is taken by the ten largest.

The junction carries 12 bases between V and J, which are trimmed by 9 bases and 9 bases respectively. The germline V gene yields MNHNS for CDR1 and SASEGT for CDR2. Counted from cysteine to phenylalanine, this CDR3 has 11 amino acids. Of all the DNA, just the CDR3 is kept, 33 bases in frame from base 1. As concerns this clonotype: Its specific antigen is unknown. No quality values exist for individual bases; no much larger clone is one base distant.

The time point label for this specimen denotes: newly diagnosed GD, antithyroid drugs for less than 3 months. For both TCR sequencing and RNA sequencing, RNA was extracted from PBMCs in TRIzol. The diagnosis of Graves' disease was made according to American Thyroid Association guidelines. The patients came from an endocrinology department in Xi'an, China. Each patient gave 9 to 10 milliliters of peripheral blood, collected in an EDTA anticoagulant tube. Ficoll Paque Plus density gradient separation was used to isolate PBMCs, and no further T cell sorting was done. RNA quality was checked with an Agilent 2100 Bioanalyzer and agarose gel, and concentration with a NanoDrop 2000. The paper as a whole reports these results and caveats: Only peripheral blood was studied, because thyroid tissue, the primary lesion, was inaccessible. Preferential use of TRBV28, TRBJ1-2 and TRBJ2-5 was observed in persistent disease, whereas TRBV20-1 and TRBJ2-1 were favored in newly diagnosed disease. Only the TCR beta chain was sequenced and analyzed. Compared with newly diagnosed patients, patients with persistent Graves' disease had lower TCR Shannon entropy and fewer highly expanded clones, which suggests clonal expansion. The authors noted that the small sample size was a limitation that may lower accuracy. A larger number of public clonotypes was shared among persistent patients (approximately 2,500) than among newly diagnosed patients (roughly 980).

This sample also belongs to another study, concerning T cells in Graves' hyperthyroidism and ophthalmopathy. The second source states: Stable Graves' hyperthyroidism was defined as the absence of progression to ophthalmopathy over 18 months of follow-up. Hyperthyroidism patients were newly diagnosed, had a disease duration of under 2 months, and were aged 18 to 65 years. The study excluded patients with uncontrolled infections, other autoimmune diseases, pregnancy or lactation. Clinical symptoms, serum thyroxine and TRAb, thyroid ultrasound, and orbital computed tomography formed the basis for the diagnoses. The TCR CDR3 was subjected to a first round of RT-PCR using the HTBI primer set and the Qiagen OneStep RT-PCR kit. Most expanded thyroid clonotypes (frequency above 0.001) were also detected in blood, suggesting blood repertoires may reflect thyroid immune responses. A 13 V-J signature model separated ophthalmopathy from stable hyperthyroidism, with roughly 88% sensitivity and 81.08% specificity in cross-validation and 80%/75% in testing. In validation, the model predicted progression to ophthalmopathy a median of 6.5 months before onset, with approximately 70% sensitivity and more than 72% specificity. To identify TCR V-J signatures that set the groups apart, the researchers used a discovery cohort of 100 or so patients, made up of under 45 with Graves' ophthalmopathy and about 59 with stable Graves' hyperthyroidism. Whether ophthalmopathy could be predicted prospectively was tested in an independent validation cohort made up of about 20 hyperthyroidism patients plus 17 patients who later progressed to ophthalmopathy. The 100 or so discovery patients were divided at random into training and test sets in a 7:3 ratio. In six Graves' hyperthyroidism patients, the study also compared T-cell repertoires from thyroid tissue with T-cell repertoires from blood. After sampling, hyperthyroidism patients received methimazole starting at 30 mg daily, and ophthalmopathy patients received high-dose intravenous methylprednisolone. The libraries were constructed in a second round of multiplex PCR and then size-selected and purified. Paired-end sequencing of the libraries was performed with 100 bp reads on an Illumina HiSeq2000. SOAPnuke was used to process the raw data, throwing out any read that contained adapters or uncalled bases, had a mean Phred below 15, or lacked an exact constant-primer or identifier match. High-quality paired reads were merged using COPE v1.2.5, and each unique nucleotide sequence was defined as a clonotype. Clonotypes were aligned to IMGT TRBV, TRBD and TRBJ reference segments using MiTCR v1.1. The analysis was restricted to V-J combinations with a frequency above 0.0001, which together covered 99.2% of the repertoires. A TCS score was defined as the ratio between F50 (clonal expansion) and ExV (chaos), using BLOSUM62-based TCRdist between CDR3 peptides within each V-J. Welch's t-statistics and random forest reduced some 510 V-J features to about 13, which were used in a naive Bayes classifier (R e1071). Sample size was not statistically predetermined, and investigators were not blinded to group allocation. TCR Vbeta CDR3 sequencing of around 130 peripheral blood samples (around 45 ophthalmopathy, some 75 hyperthyroidism and approximately 17 progressor patients) is reported in the paper.

The chain uses TRBV6-1 and TRBJ2-1; no D segment can be confidently identified. The sample consisted of peripheral blood mononuclear cells (PBMCs), taken at new diagnosis, from a patient treated with antithyroid drugs. This TCR was recovered from a woman aged 35 to 59 with Graves disease. Donor details come from another sample of the same person, matched by shared clones. The CDR3 protein: CASGMLTEQFF. The DNA reads TGTGCCAGTGGAATGCTAACTGAGCAGTTCTTC.